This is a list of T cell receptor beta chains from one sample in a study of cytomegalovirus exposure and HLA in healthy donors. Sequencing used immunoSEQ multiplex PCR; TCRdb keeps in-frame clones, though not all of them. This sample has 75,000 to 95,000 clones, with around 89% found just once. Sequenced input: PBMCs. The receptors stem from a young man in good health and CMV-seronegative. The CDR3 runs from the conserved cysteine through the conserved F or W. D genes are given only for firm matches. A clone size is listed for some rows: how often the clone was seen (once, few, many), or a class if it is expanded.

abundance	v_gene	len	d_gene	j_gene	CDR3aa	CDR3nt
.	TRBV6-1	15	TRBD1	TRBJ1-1	CASRLDRGLNTEAFF	TGTGCCAGCAGACTGGACAGGGGTCTGAACACTGAAGCTTTCTTT
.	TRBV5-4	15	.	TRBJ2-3	CASSLEASSTDTQYF	TGTGCCAGCAGCTTAGAGGCATCCAGCACAGATACGCAGTATTTT
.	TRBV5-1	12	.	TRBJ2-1	CASSAGLSTQFF	TGCGCCAGCAGCGCAGGACTCTCAACGCAGTTCTTC
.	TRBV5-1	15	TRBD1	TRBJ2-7	CASRGGTGYSYEQYF	TGCGCCAGCAGGGGCGGGACAGGGTATTCCTACGAGCAGTACTTC
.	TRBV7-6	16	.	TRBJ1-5	CASSLSAGPGWQPQHF	TGTGCCAGCAGCTTATCGGCGGGTCCGGGTTGGCAGCCCCAGCATTTT
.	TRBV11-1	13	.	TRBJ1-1	CASTQGLSTEAFF	TGTGCCAGCACGCAGGGACTGAGCACTGAAGCTTTCTTT
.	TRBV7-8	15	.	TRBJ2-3	CASSPHRERADTQYF	TGTGCCAGCAGCCCTCACCGGGAAAGGGCAGATACGCAGTATTTT
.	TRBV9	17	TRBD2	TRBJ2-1	CASSFRLAGGLYNEQFF	TGTGCCAGCAGCTTCAGACTAGCGGGAGGGCTCTACAATGAGCAGTTCTTC
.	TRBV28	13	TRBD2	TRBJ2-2	CASRRLAAGELFF	TGTGCCAGCAGAAGACTAGCGGCCGGGGAGCTGTTTTTT
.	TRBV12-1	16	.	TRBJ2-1	CASSYGILATYNEQFF	TGTGCCAGCAGCTACGGGATACTAGCCACCTACAATGAGCAGTTCTTC
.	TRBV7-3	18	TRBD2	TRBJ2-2	CASSYSLAGRSNTGELFF	TGTGCCAGCAGCTACTCACTAGCGGGCCGATCGAACACCGGGGAGCTGTTTTTT
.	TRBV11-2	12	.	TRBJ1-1	CASTGQNTEAFF	TGTGCCAGTACAGGACAGAACACTGAAGCTTTCTTT
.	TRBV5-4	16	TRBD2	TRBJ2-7	CASSLDLSGSQYEQYF	TGTGCCAGCAGCTTAGACCTTAGCGGGAGTCAATACGAGCAGTACTTC
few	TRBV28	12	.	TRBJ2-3	CASGGITDTQYF	TGTGCCAGCGGGGGCATCACAGATACGCAGTATTTT
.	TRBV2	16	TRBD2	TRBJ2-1	CASSVRTSGTYNEQFF	TGTGCCAGCAGTGTCCGGACTAGCGGGACCTACAATGAGCAGTTCTTC
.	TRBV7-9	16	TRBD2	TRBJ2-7	CASSLGFGGGTYEQYF	TGTGCCAGCAGCTTGGGGTTTGGCGGGGGTACCTACGAGCAGTACTTC
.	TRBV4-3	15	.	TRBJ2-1	CASSQELAGRNEQFF	TGCGCCAGCAGCCAAGAACTAGCTGGTAGAAATGAGCAGTTCTTC
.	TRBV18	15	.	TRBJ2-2	CASSPSTGNTGELFF	TGTGCCAGCTCACCGTCCACAGGGAACACCGGGGAGCTGTTTTTT
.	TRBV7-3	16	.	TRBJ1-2	CASSLGGTEANYGYTF	TGTGCCAGCAGCTTAGGGGGGACCGAAGCTAACTATGGCTACACCTTC
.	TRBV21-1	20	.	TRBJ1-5	CASSTETLDRGTSICQPQHF	TGTGCCAGCAGCACGGAAACCCTAGACAGGGGGACATCCATTTGTCAGCCCCAGCATTTT
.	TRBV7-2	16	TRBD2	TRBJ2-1	CASSSLGTRWANEQFF	TGTGCCAGCAGCTCCCTCGGGACTAGATGGGCCAATGAGCAGTTCTTC
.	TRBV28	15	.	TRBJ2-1	CASSSRETPYNEQFF	TGTGCCAGCAGTTCCCGGGAGACTCCCTACAATGAGCAGTTCTTC
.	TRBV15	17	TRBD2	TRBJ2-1	CATSRDMTSGTTGEQFF	TGTGCCACCAGCAGAGATATGACTAGCGGTACTACGGGGGAGCAGTTCTTC
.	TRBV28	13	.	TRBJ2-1	CASSSSPPNEQFF	TGTGCCAGCAGTTCCTCCCCCCCCAATGAGCAGTTCTTC
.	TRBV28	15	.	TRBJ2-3	CASSFSGTRTDTQYF	TGTGCCAGCAGTTTTTCCGGGACTCGCACAGATACGCAGTATTTT
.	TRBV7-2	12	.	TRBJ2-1	CASSFRDNEQFF	TGTGCCAGCAGCTTCCGGGACAATGAGCAGTTCTTC
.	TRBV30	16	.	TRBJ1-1	CAWKWPRDTPATEAFF	TGTGCCTGGAAGTGGCCCAGGGACACCCCTGCCACTGAAGCTTTCTTT
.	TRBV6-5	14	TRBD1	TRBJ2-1	CASRGTGTLNEQFF	TGTGCCAGCAGGGGGACAGGGACCCTCAATGAGCAGTTCTTC
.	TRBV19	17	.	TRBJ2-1	CASSISPRVSSYNEQFF	TGTGCCAGTAGTATCAGCCCTCGGGTCAGCTCCTACAATGAGCAGTTCTTC
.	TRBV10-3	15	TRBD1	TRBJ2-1	CAISESGGALKEQFF	TGTGCCATCAGTGAGTCAGGGGGCGCACTCAAAGAGCAGTTCTTC
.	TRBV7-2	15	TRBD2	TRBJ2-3	CASRTASGRWDTQYF	TGTGCCAGCAGGACAGCTAGCGGGAGGTGGGATACGCAGTATTTT
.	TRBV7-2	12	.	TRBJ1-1	CASSLDREEAFF	TGTGCCAGCAGCTTAGATCGGGAAGAAGCTTTCTTT
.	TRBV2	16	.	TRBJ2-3	CASSERERSSTDTQYF	TGTGCCAGCAGTGAAAGAGAGAGGTCCAGCACAGATACGCAGTATTTT
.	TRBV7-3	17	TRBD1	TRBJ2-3	CASSLTRGRPPTDTQYF	TGTGCCAGCAGCTTAACAAGGGGGCGGCCCCCCACAGATACGCAGTATTTT
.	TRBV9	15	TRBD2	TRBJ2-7	CASSVAGTSSYEQYF	TGTGCCAGCAGCGTCGCCGGGACTAGCTCCTACGAGCAGTACTTC
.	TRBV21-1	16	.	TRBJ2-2	CASSKAPRTNTGELFF	TGTGCCAGCAGCAAAGCGCCCAGGACGAACACCGGGGAGCTGTTTTTT
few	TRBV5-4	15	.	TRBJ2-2	CASSLRRRDTGELFF	TGTGCCAGCAGCTTAAGAAGGCGGGACACCGGGGAGCTGTTTTTT
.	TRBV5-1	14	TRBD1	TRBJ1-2	CASSRGTVNYGYTF	TGCGCCAGCAGCCGGGGGACAGTTAACTATGGCTACACCTTC
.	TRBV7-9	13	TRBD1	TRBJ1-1	CASSLDGTGEAFF	TGTGCCAGCAGCTTAGATGGGACAGGTGAAGCTTTCTTT
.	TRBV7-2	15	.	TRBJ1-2	CASSFTTGVNYGYTF	TGTGCCAGCAGCTTTACGACAGGTGTTAACTATGGCTACACCTTC
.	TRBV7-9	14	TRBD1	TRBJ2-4	CASSGGQGAFIQYF	TGTGCCAGCAGCGGGGGACAGGGGGCATTCATTCAGTACTTC
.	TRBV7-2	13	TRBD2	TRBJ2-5	CASSQAGEETQYF	TGTGCCAGCAGCCAGGCGGGAGAAGAGACCCAGTACTTC
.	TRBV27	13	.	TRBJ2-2	CASRQGLPGELFF	TGTGCCAGCAGACAGGGCCTACCCGGGGAGCTGTTTTTT
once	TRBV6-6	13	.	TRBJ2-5	CASRWTNSETQYF	TGTGCCAGTCGTTGGACTAATTCGGAGACCCAGTACTTC
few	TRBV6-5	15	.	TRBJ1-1	CASSLSPGQNTEAFF	TGTGCCAGCAGCCTTTCCCCGGGACAGAACACTGAAGCTTTCTTT